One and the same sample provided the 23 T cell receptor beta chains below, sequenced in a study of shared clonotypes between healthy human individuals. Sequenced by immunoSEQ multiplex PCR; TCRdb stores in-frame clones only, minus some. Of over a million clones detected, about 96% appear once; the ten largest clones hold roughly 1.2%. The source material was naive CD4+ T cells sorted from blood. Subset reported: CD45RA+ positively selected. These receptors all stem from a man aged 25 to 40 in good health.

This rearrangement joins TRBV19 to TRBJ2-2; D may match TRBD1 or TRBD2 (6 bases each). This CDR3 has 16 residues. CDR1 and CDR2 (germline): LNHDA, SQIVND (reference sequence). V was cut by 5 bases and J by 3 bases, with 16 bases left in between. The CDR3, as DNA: TGTGCCAGTAGTTTTACGGGGGCTGAGGACACCGGGGAGCTGTTTTTT. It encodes CASSFTGAEDTGELFF.

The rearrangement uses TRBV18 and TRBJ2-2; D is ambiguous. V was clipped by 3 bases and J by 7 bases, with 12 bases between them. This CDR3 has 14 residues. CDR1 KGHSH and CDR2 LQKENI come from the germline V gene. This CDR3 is CASSPTGSHGELFF. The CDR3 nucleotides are TGTGCCAGCTCACCTACCGGGTCTCACGGGGAGCTGTTTTTT. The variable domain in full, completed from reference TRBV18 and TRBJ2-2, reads NAGVMQNPRHLVRRRGQEARLRCSPMKGHSHVYWYRQLPEEGLKFMVYLQKENIIDESGMPKERFSAEFPKEGPSILRIQQVVRGDSAAYFCASSPTGSHGELFFGEGSRLTVL.

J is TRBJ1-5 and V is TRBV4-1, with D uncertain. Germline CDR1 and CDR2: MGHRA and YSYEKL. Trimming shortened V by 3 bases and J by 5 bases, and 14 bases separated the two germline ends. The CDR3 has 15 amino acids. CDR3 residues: CASSHLESQYQPQHF. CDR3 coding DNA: TGCGCCAGCAGCCATTTGGAGAGCCAATATCAGCCCCAGCATTTT.

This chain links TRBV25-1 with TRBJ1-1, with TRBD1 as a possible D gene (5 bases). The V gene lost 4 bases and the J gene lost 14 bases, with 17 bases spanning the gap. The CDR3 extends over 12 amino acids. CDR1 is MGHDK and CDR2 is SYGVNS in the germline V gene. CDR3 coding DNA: TGTGCCAGCAGTGCCCCTGGGAGGGGTAAGTTCTTT. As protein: CASSAPGRGKFF.

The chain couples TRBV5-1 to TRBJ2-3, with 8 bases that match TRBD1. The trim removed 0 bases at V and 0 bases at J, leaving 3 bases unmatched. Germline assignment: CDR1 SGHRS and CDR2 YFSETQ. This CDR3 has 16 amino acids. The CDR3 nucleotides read TGCGCCAGCAGCTTGGGTGGGACAGGTAGCACAGATACGCAGTATTTT. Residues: CASSLGGTGSTDTQYF.

The CDR3 here is CASTTRFSVPGELFF. CDR3 nucleotides: TGTGCCAGCACCACCCGGTTCTCAGTGCCCGGGGAGCTGTTTTTT. The chain employs TRBV6-5 and TRBJ2-2; D unclear. Germline CDR1 reads MNHEY; CDR2 reads SVGAGI. V lost 7 bases and J lost 6, with 18 bases in between. The CDR3 has 15 residues.

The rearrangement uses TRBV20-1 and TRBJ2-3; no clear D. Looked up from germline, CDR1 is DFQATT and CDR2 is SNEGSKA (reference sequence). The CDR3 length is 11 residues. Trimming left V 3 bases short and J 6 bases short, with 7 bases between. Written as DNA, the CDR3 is TGCAGTGCTAGGTCGGTGGATACGCAGTATTTT. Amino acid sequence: CSARSVDTQYF.

CDR3 sequence reads: CASSSPAISLGYTF. CDR3 bases: TGTGCCAGCAGCTCCCCCGCCATTAGCCTGGGCTACACCTTC. The rearrangement links TRBV7-8 to TRBJ1-2; D ambiguous. Germline V gives CDR1 SGHVS, CDR2 FQNEAQ. The CDR3 totals 14 residues. V was pared by 4 bases and J by 8 bases, with 17 bases between.

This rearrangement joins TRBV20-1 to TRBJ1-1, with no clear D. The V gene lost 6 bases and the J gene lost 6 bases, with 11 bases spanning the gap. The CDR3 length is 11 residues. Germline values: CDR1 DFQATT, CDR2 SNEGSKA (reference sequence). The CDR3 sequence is CSALGYAEAFF. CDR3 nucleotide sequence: TGCAGTGCGCTGGGATACGCTGAAGCTTTCTTT.

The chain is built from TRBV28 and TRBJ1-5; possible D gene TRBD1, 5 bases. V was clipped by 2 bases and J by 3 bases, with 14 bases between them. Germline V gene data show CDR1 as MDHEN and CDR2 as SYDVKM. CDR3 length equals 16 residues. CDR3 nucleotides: TGTGCCAGCAGTTTAGAGCCGGGGGTCCACAATCAGCCCCAGCATTTT. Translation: CASSLEPGVHNQPQHF.

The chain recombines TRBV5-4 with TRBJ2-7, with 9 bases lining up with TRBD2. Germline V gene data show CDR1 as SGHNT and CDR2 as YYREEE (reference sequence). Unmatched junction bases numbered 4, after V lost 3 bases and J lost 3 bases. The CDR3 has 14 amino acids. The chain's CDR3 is CASSSEREDYEQYF. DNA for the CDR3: TGTGCCAGCAGCTCCGAGCGGGAGGACTACGAGCAGTACTTC.

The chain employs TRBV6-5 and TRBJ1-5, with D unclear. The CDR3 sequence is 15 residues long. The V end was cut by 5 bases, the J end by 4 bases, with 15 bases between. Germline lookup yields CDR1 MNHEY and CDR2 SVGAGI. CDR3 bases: TGTGCCAGCAGTCTATCCACCCCTCGTAATCAGCCCCAGCATTTT. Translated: CASSLSTPRNQPQHF.

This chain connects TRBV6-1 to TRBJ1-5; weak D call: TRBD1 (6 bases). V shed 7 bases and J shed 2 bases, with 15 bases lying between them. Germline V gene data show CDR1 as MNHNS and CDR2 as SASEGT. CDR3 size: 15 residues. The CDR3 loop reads CASTEWGARNQPQHF. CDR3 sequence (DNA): TGTGCCAGCACCGAATGGGGGGCGCGCAATCAGCCCCAGCATTTT.

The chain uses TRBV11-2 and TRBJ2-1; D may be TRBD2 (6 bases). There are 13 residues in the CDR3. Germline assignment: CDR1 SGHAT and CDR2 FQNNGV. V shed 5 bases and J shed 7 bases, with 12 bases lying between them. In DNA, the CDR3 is TGTGCCAGCAGCAACAGACTAGGGAATGAGCAGTTCTTC. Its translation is CASSNRLGNEQFF.

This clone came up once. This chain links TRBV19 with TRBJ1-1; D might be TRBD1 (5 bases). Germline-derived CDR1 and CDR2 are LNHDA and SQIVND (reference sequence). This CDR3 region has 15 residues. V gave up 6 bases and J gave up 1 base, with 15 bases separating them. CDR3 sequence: CASSQPGGRNTEAFF. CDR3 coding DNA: TGTGCCAGTAGCCAGCCCGGGGGAAGGAACACTGAAGCTTTCTTT.

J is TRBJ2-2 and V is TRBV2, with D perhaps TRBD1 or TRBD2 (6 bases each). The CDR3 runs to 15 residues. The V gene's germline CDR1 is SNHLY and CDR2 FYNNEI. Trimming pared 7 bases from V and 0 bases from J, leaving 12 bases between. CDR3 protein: CASIRGLANTGELFF. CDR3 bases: TGTGCCAGCATCCGGGGGCTAGCGAACACCGGGGAGCTGTTTTTT.

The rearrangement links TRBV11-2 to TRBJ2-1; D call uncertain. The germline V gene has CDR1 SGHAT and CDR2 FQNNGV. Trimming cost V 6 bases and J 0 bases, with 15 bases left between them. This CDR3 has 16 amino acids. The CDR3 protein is CASRSTVRFSYNEQFF. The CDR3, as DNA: TGTGCCAGCAGATCGACCGTTCGCTTCTCCTACAATGAGCAGTTCTTC. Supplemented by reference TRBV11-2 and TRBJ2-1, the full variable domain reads EAGVAQSPRYKIIEKRQSVAFWCNPISGHATLYWYQQILGQGPKLLIQFQNNGVVDDSQLPKDRFSAERLKGVDSTLKIQPAKLEDSAVYLCASRSTVRFSYNEQFFGPGTRLTVL.

CDR3 DNA: TGTGCCATCAGTGAGGACATGGAGACCCAGTACTTC. It is translated as CAISEDMETQYF. The rearrangement joins TRBV10-3 to TRBJ2-5; no clear D gene. V lost 2 bases and J 5 bases, leaving 6 bases between the germline ends. CDR3 length equals 12 residues. Germline-derived CDR1 and CDR2 are ENHRY and SYGVKD.

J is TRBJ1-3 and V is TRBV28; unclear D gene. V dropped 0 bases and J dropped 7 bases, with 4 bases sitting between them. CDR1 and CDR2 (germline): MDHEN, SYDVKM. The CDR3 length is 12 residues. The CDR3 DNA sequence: TGTGCCAGCAGTTTATGGCCGAACACCATATATTTT. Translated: CASSLWPNTIYF. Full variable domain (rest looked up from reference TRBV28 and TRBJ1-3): DVKVTQSSRYLVKRTGEKVFLECVQDMDHENMFWYRQDPGLGLRLIYFSYDVKMKEKGDIPEGYSVSREKKERFSLILESASTNQTSMYLCASSLWPNTIYFGEGSWLTVV.

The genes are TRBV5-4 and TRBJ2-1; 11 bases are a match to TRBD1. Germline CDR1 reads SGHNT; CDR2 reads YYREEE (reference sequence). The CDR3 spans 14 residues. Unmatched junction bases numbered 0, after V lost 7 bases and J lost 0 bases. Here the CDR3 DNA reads TGTGCCAGCGGGACAGGGGGCTCCTACAATGAGCAGTTCTTC. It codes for CASGTGGSYNEQFF.

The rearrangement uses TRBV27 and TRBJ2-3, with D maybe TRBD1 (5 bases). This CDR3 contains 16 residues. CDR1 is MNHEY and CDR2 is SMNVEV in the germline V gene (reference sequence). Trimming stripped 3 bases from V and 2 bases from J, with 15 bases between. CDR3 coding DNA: TGTGCCAGCAGTTTCTCTTCAGGACAACACACAGATACGCAGTATTTT. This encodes CASSFSSGQHTDTQYF.

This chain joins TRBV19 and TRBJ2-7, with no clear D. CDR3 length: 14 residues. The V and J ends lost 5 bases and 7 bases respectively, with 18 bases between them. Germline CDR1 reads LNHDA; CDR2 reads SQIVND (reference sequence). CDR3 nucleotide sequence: TGTGCCAGTAGTGGGGAATGGGTTCCGCGGGAGCAGTACTTC. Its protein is CASSGEWVPREQYF.

CDR3 in amino acids: CASSLSLTRSTDTQYF. CDR3 nucleotide sequence: TGTGCCAGCAGTTTATCGCTGACAAGGAGCACAGATACGCAGTATTTT. V usage is TRBV28 and J usage is TRBJ2-3; no firm D call. V was trimmed by 1 base and J by 0 bases, leaving 11 bases between them. The CDR3 spans 16 residues. Germline CDR1 and CDR2: MDHEN and SYDVKM.